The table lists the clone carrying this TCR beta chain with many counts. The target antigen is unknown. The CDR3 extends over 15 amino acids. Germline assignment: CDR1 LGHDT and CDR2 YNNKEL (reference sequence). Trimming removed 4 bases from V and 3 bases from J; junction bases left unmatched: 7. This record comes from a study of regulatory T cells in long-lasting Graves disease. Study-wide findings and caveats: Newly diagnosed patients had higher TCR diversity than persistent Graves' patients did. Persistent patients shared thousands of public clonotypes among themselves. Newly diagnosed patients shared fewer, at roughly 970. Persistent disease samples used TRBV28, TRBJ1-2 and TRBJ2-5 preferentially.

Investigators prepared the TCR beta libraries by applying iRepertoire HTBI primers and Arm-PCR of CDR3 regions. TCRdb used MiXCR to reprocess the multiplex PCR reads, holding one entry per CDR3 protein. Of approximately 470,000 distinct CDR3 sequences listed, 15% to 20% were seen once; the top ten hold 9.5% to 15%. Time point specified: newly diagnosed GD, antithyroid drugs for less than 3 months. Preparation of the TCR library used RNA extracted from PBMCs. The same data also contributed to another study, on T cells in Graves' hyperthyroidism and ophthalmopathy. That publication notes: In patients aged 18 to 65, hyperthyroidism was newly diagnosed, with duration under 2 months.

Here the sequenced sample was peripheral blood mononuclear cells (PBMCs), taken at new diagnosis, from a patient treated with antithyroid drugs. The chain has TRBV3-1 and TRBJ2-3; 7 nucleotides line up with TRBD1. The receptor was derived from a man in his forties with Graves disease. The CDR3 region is CASSLAGGETDTQYF. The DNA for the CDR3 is TGTGCCAGCAGCCTAGCAGGGGGAGAGACAGATACGCAGTATTTT.